This TCR beta chain was recorded in a study of radiation and T cells in renal cell carcinoma. Overall study results and limits: Pretreatment tumor biopsies were lacking, so baseline clonotypes are unknown. From baseline, blood top tumor clonotypes peaked at 2 weeks post-radiation.

TCRdb's copy holds only in-frame clones and misses some; the assay was immunoSEQ multiplex PCR. The table includes some 100,000 clones, 82% detected once. For this clone: Its target is unknown.

Described time point: baseline pretreatment blood. Treatment in this sample: 15 Gy SBRT to primary tumor, nephrectomy 4 weeks later. Serial blood draws occurred at baseline and 2 and 4 weeks post-SBRT. Clear cell pathology was present in this patient's renal cell carcinoma. V was clipped by 2 bases and J by 7 bases; unmatched bases: 5. The length of the CDR3 is 14 residues. CDR1 is SGHKS and CDR2 is YYEKEE in the germline V gene (reference sequence). This chain connects TRBV5-5 to TRBJ1-5, with 8 bases lining up with TRBD1. The source was blood, collected from a patient whose treatment included radiotherapy and nephrectomy. This TCR was recovered from a man aged 55 to 69 with renal cell carcinoma. CDR3 sequence: CASSFGQGGQPQHF. CDR3 nucleotides: TGTGCCAGCAGCTTCGGACAGGGCGGCCAGCCCCAGCATTTT.